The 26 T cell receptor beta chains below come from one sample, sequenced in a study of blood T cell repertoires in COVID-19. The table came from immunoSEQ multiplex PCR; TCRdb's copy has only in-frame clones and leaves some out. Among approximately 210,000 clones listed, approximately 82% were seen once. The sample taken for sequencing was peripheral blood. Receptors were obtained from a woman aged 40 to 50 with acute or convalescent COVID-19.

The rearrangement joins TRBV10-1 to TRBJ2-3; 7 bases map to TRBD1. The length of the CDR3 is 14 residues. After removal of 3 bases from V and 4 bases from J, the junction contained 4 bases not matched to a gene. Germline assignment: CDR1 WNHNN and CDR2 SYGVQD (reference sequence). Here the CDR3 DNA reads TGCGCCAGCAGTGATGGCCAGGGGGCAGATACGCAGTATTTT. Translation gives CASSDGQGADTQYF.

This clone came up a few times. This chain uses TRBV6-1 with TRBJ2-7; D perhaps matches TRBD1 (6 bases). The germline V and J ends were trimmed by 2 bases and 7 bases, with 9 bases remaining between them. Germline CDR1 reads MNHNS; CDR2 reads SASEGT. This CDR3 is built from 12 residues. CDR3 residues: CASSEQGWEQYF. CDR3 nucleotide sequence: TGTGCCAGCAGTGAACAGGGGTGGGAGCAGTACTTC.

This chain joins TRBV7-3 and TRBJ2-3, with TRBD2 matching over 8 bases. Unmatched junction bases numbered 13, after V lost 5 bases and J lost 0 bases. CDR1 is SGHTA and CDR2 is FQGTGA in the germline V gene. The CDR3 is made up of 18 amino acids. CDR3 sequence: CASSPLAGPKVSTDTQYF. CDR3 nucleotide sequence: TGTGCCAGCAGCCCTTTAGCGGGACCGAAAGTTAGCACAGATACGCAGTATTTT.

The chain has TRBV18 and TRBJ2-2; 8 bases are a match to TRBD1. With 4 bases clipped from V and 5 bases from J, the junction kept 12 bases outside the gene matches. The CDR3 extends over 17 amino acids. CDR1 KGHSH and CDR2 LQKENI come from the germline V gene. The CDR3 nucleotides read TGTGCCAGCTCACGAGACGAGGACAGGGCGTGGACCGGGGAGCTGTTTTTT. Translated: CASSRDEDRAWTGELFF.

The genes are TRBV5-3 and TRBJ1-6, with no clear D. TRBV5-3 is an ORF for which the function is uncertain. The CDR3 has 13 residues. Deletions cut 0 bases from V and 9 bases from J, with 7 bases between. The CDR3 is CARSLAPGSPLHF. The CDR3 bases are TGTGCCAGAAGCTTGGCGCCGGGTTCACCCCTCCACTTT.

The CDR3 nucleotides read TGCAGTGCCCCCTCCAGGGGGCGAGCTTTCTTT. It is translated as CSAPSRGRAFF. The chain couples TRBV20-1 to TRBJ1-1; 8 bases match TRBD1. V lost 6 bases to trimming and J lost 10 bases; unmatched junction nucleotides: 7. This CDR3 is built from 11 residues. Germline CDR1 DFQATT, CDR2 SNEGSKA (reference sequence).

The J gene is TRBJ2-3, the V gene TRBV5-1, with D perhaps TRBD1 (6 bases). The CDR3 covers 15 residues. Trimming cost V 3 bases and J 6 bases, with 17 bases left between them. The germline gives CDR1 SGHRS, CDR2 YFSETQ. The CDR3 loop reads CASSSRGGEGDTQYF. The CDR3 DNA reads TGCGCCAGCAGCTCCAGAGGGGGAGAAGGTGATACGCAGTATTTT.

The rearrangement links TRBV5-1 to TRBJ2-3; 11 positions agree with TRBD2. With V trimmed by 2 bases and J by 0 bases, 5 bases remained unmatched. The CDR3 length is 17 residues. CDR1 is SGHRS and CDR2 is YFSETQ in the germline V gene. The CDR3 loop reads CASSFAGLAASTDTQYF. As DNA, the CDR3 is TGCGCCAGCAGCTTTGCGGGACTAGCGGCTAGCACAGATACGCAGTATTTT.

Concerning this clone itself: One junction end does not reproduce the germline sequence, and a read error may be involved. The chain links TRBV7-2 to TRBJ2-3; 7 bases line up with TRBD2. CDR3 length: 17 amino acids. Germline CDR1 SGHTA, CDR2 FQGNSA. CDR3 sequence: CAGSLPGLHGGKDTQYF. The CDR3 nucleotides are TGTGCCGGCAGCCTTCCCGGACTGCACGGGGGGAAAGATACGCAGTATTTT.

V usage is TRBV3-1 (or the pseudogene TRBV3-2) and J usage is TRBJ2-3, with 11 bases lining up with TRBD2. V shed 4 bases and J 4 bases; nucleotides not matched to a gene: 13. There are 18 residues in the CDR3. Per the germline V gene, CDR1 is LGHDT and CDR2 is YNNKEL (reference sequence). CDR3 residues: CASSPRGRVAGGSDTQYF. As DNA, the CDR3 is TGTGCCAGCAGCCCCCGAGGAAGGGTAGCGGGAGGGTCAGATACGCAGTATTTT.

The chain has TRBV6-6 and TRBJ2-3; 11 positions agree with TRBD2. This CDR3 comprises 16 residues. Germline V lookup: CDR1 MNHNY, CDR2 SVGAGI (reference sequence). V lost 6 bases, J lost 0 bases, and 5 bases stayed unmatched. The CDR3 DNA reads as TGTGCCAGCAGACTAGCGGGGGCCCCGAGCACAGATACGCAGTATTTT. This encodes CASRLAGAPSTDTQYF.

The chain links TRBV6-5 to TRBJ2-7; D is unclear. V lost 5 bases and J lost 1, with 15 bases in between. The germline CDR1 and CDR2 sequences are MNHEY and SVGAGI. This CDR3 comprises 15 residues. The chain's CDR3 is CASSPTAVLSYEQYF. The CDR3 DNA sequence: TGTGCCAGCAGTCCCACAGCTGTTTTATCCTACGAGCAGTACTTC.

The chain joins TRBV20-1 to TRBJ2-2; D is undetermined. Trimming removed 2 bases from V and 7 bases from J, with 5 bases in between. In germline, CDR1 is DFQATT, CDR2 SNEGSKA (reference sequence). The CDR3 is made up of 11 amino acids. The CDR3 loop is CSARSSGELFF. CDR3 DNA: TGCAGTGCTAGATCCAGCGGGGAGCTGTTTTTT.

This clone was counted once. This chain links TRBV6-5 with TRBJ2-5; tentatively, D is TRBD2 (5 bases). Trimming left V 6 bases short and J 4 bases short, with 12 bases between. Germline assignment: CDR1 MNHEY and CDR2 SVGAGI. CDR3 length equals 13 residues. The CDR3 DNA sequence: TGTGCCAGCAGCGCTAGAGGGATAGAGACCCAGTACTTC. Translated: CASSARGIETQYF.

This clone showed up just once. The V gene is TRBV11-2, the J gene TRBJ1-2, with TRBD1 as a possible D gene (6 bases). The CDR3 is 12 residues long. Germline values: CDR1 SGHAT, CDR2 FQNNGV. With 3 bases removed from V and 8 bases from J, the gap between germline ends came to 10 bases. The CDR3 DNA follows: TGTGCCAGCAGCTTCCCAGGGGCGGGCTACACCTTC. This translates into CASSFPGAGYTF. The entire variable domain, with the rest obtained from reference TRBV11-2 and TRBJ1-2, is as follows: EAGVAQSPRYKIIEKRQSVAFWCNPISGHATLYWYQQILGQGPKLLIQFQNNGVVDDSQLPKDRFSAERLKGVDSTLKIQPAKLEDSAVYLCASSFPGAGYTFGSGTRLTVV.

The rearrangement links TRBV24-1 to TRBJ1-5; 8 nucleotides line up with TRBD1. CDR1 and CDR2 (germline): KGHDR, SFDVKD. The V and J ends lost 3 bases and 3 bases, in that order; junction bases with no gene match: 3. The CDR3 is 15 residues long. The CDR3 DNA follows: TGTGCCACCAGTGATAAGGACAGGGCCAATCAGCCCCAGCATTTT. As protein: CATSDKDRANQPQHF.

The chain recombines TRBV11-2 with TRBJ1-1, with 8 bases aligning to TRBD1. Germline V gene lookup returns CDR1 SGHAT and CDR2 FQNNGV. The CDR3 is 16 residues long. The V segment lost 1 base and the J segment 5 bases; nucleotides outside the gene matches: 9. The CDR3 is CASSLVLQGAGTEAFF. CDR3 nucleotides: TGTGCCAGCAGCTTAGTCCTTCAGGGGGCGGGAACTGAAGCTTTCTTT. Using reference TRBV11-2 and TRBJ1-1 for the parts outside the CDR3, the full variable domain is EAGVAQSPRYKIIEKRQSVAFWCNPISGHATLYWYQQILGQGPKLLIQFQNNGVVDDSQLPKDRFSAERLKGVDSTLKIQPAKLEDSAVYLCASSLVLQGAGTEAFFGQGTRLTVV.

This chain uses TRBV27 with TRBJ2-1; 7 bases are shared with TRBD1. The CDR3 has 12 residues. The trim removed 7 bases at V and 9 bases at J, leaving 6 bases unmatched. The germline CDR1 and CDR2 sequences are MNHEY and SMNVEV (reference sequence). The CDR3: CASTTGMVEQFF. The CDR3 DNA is TGTGCCAGCACGACAGGGATGGTTGAGCAGTTCTTC.

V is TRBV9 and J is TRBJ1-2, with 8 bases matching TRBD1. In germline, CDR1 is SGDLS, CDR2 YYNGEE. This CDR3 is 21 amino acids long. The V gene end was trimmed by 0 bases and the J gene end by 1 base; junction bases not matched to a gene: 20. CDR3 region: CASSVGLWLGQAFEDNYGYTF. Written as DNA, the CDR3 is TGTGCCAGCAGCGTAGGTCTTTGGCTGGGACAGGCCTTCGAAGATAACTATGGCTACACCTTC.

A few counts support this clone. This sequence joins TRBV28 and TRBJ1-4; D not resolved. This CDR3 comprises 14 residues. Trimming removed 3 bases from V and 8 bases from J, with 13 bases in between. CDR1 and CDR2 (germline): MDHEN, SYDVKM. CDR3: CASSFSGDGEKLFF. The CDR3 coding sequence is TGTGCCAGCAGTTTTTCCGGGGATGGGGAAAAACTGTTTTTT.

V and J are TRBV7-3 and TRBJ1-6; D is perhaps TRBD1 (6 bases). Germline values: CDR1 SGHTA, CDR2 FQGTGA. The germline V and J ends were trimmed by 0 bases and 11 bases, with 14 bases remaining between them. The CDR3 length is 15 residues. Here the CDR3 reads CASSLTKDSDAPLHF. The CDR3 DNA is TGTGCCAGCAGCTTAACGAAGGACAGTGACGCACCCCTCCACTTT. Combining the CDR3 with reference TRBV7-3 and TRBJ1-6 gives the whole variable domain GAGVSQTPSNKVTEKGKYVELRCDPISGHTALYWYRQSLGQGPEFLIYFQGTGAADDSGLPNDRFFAVRPEGSVSTLKIQRTERGDSAVYLCASSLTKDSDAPLHFGNGTRLTVT.

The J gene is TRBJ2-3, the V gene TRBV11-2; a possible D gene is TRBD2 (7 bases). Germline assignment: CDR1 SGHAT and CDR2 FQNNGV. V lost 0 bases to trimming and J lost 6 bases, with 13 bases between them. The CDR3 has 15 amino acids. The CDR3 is CASSLEGAGADTQYF. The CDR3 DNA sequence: TGTGCCAGCAGCTTAGAGGGGGCGGGAGCCGATACGCAGTATTTT.

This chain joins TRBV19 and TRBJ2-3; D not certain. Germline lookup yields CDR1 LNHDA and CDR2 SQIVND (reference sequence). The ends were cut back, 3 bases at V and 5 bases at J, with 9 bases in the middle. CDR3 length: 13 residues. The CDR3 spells CASSMSQLDTQYF. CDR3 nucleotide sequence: TGTGCCAGTAGTATGTCTCAGTTAGATACGCAGTATTTT.

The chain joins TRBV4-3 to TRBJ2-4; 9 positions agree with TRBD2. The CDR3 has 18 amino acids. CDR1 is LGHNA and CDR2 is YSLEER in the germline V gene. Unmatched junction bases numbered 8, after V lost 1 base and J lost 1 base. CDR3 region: CASSQGTSDNLAKNIQYF. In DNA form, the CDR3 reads TGCGCCAGCAGCCAAGGGACTAGCGATAACCTCGCCAAAAACATTCAGTACTTC.

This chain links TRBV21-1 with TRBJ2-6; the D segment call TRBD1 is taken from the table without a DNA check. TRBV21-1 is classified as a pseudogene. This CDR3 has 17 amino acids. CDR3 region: CATLRDRGGCGANVLTF. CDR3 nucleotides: TGTGCCACCTTGAGGGACAGGGGGGGTTGTGGGGCCAACGTCCTGACTTTC.

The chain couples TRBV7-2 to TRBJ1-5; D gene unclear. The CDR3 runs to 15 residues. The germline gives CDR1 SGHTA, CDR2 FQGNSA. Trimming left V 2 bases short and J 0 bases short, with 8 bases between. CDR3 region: CASSLRRSSNQPQHF. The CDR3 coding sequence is TGTGCCAGCAGCTTAAGGAGGAGTAGCAATCAGCCCCAGCATTTT.